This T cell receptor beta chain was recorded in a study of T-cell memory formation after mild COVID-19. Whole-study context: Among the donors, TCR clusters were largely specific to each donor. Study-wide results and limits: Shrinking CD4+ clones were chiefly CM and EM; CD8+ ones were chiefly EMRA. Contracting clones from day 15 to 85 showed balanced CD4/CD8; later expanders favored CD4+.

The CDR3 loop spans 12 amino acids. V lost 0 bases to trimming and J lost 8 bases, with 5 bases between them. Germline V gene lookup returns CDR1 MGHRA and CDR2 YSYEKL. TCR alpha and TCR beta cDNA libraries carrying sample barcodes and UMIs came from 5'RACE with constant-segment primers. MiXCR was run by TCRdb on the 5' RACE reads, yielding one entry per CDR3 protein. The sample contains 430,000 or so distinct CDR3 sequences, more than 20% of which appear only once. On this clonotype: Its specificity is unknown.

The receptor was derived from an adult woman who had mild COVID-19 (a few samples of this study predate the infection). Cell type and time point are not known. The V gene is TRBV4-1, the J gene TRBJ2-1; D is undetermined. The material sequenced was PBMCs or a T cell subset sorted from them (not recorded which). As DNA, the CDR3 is TGCGCCAGCAGCCAAGATGGGGATGAGCAGTTCTTC. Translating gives CASSQDGDEQFF.